Detailed here is one TCR beta chain. Its antigen is as yet unknown. In building TCR beta libraries, iRepertoire HTBI primers were used together with Arm-PCR of CDR3 regions. Each CDR3 protein gets one entry after TCRdb re-called the multiplex PCR reads with MiXCR. The sample yields over 650,000 distinct CDR3 sequences, about 32% seen once. This sample is drawn from a study of regulatory T cells in long-lasting Graves disease. Broader study findings: Limited sample numbers may have lowered accuracy. Fewer public clonotypes were shared by new patients (around 960) than by persistent patients (around 2,900).

Time point meaning: persistent/refractory GD, antithyroid drugs over 5 years with positive TRAb. Isolated PBMC RNA provided the starting material for the TCR library. The sequencing used peripheral blood mononuclear cells (PBMCs), collected when the disease was refractory, from a patient treated with antithyroid drugs. The TCR was taken from a female donor with Graves disease.

This CDR3 is CSARYGQTWNTEAFF. Here the CDR3 DNA reads TGCAGTGCTAGATACGGACAGACGTGGAACACTGAAGCTTTCTTT. The J gene is TRBJ1-1, the V gene TRBV20-1; a possible D gene is TRBD1 (6 bases). V lost 2 bases to trimming and J lost 1 base, with 14 bases between them. Germline V lookup: CDR1 DFQATT, CDR2 SNEGSKA (reference sequence). The CDR3 runs to 15 residues.